These 22 T cell receptor beta chains originate from one sample sequenced in a study of T-cell memory formation after mild COVID-19. TCRdb reanalysed the 5' RACE reads using MiXCR and keeps one entry per CDR3 protein. The table lists hundreds of thousands of distinct CDR3 sequences, 16% of them singletons. Input material: PBMCs or a T cell subset sorted from them (not recorded which). The receptor set was obtained from a man aged 18 to 30 who had mild COVID-19 (a few samples of this study predate the infection). Cell type and time point are not known.

The rearrangement links TRBV20-1 to TRBJ2-3; 14 nucleotides match TRBD2. The CDR3 consists of 16 residues. Trimming at V came to 3 bases and at J to 3 bases, leaving 5 bases not matched to a gene. Per the germline V gene, CDR1 is DFQATT and CDR2 is SNEGSKA (reference sequence). Written as DNA, the CDR3 is TGCAGTGCTAGTGGACTAGCGGGGGGTAGAACAGATACGCAGTATTTT. Encoded protein: CSASGLAGGRTDTQYF.

The sample holds a few counts of this clonotype. This chain connects TRBV15 to TRBJ2-6, with a tentative D call TRBD1 (6 bases). V dropped 0 bases and J dropped 2 bases, with 8 bases sitting between them. This CDR3 has 16 residues. Germline V gene lookup returns CDR1 LNHNV and CDR2 YYDKDF (reference sequence). DNA for the CDR3: TGTGCCACCAGCAGAGACCCAGGGGCTGGGGCCAACGTCCTGACTTTC. As protein: CATSRDPGAGANVLTF.

The table lists this clonotype with a few counts. The rearrangement joins TRBV2 to TRBJ2-7; 9 bases match TRBD1. The V gene end was trimmed by 0 bases and the J gene end by 5 bases; junction bases not matched to a gene: 5. Germline V gene data show CDR1 as SNHLY and CDR2 as FYNNEI. The CDR3 runs 15 residues. The CDR3 nucleotides read TGTGCCAGCAGTGAAGCGTGGACAGGGGAGGACGAGCAGTACTTC. This encodes CASSEAWTGEDEQYF.

In this sample, this clonotype turned up a few times. The genes are TRBV20-1 and TRBJ2-4, with D perhaps TRBD2 (7 bases). The CDR3 has 13 amino acids. Germline lookup yields CDR1 DFQATT and CDR2 SNEGSKA (reference sequence). Here the CDR3 reads CRPGGLAKNIQYF. DNA of the CDR3: TGCCGCCCGGGGGGCCTAGCCAAAAACATTCAGTACTTC.

This clonotype counts as medium-sized. J is TRBJ2-1 and V is TRBV7-3; 11 nucleotides agree with TRBD2. The trim removed 5 bases at V and 5 bases at J, leaving 5 bases unmatched. The CDR3 has 15 amino acids. Germline CDR1 SGHTA, CDR2 FQGTGA. The CDR3 coding sequence is TGTGCCAGCAGCGTTGGACTAGCGGGTAACAATGAGCAGTTCTTC. This codes for CASSVGLAGNNEQFF.

The chain is built from TRBV7-2 and TRBJ2-2, with no clear D. Trimming cost V 3 bases and J 0 bases, with 5 bases left between them. This CDR3 region has 14 residues. The germline CDR1 and CDR2 sequences are SGHTA and FQGNSA. The CDR3 loop reads CASSFQANTGELFF. In nucleotides, the CDR3 is TGTGCCAGCAGCTTCCAGGCGAACACCGGGGAGCTGTTTTTT. The variable domain in full, with the rest retrieved from reference TRBV7-2 and TRBJ2-2, is GAGVSQSPSNKVTEKGKDVELRCDPISGHTALYWYRQSLGQGLEFLIYFQGNSAPDKSGLPSDRFSAERTGGSVSTLTIQRTQQEDSAVYLCASSFQANTGELFFGEGSRLTVL.

This clonotype was detected only a few times. The rearrangement joins TRBV5-1 to TRBJ2-3; D is undetermined. Deletions cut 4 bases from V and 5 bases from J, with 11 bases between. The CDR3 runs to 13 residues. In germline, CDR1 is SGHRS, CDR2 YFSETQ. CDR3: CASSRVFLDTQYF. DNA for the CDR3: TGCGCCAGCAGCCGAGTTTTCTTAGATACGCAGTATTTT.

V usage is TRBV6-2 or TRBV6-3 and J usage is TRBJ2-6; D gene ambiguous. V was clipped by 7 bases and J by 3 bases, with 7 bases between them. Germline lookup yields CDR1 MNHEY and CDR2 SVGEGT. The CDR3 runs 13 residues. As DNA, the CDR3 is TGTGCCAGCACCCCCGGTGGGGCCAACGTCCTGACTTTC. Translation: CASTPGGANVLTF.

The chain is built from TRBV9 and TRBJ2-3, with D unresolved. This CDR3 is built from 14 residues. V lost 3 bases and J 6 bases, leaving 14 bases between the germline ends. Germline lookup yields CDR1 SGDLS and CDR2 YYNGEE. CDR3 nucleotide sequence: TGTGCCAGCAGCGCAATCGAATTTGGGGATACGCAGTATTTT. Translated, it gives CASSAIEFGDTQYF.

This chain joins TRBV7-9 and TRBJ2-1; TRBD2 might be the D (6 bases). Germline V gene lookup returns CDR1 SEHNR and CDR2 FQNEAQ (reference sequence). The CDR3 is 12 amino acids. V was trimmed by 7 bases and J by 7 bases, leaving 11 bases between them. The CDR3 bases are TGTGCCAGCATCTTTGGGGGGAATGAGCAGTTCTTC. Translating it yields CASIFGGNEQFF.

This clonotype has ten or more counts. The chain carries TRBV5-1 and TRBJ2-7, with D possibly TRBD2 on 5 matching bases. This CDR3 contains 14 residues. CDR1 SGHRS and CDR2 YFSETQ come from the germline V gene. The V gene lost 2 bases and the J gene lost 0 bases, with 9 bases spanning the gap. The CDR3 region is CASSLWTDSYEQYF. The CDR3 region has the DNA TGCGCCAGCAGCTTATGGACTGACTCCTACGAGCAGTACTTC. Looking up the rest from reference TRBV5-1 and TRBJ2-7 gives the full variable domain: KAGVTQTPRYLIKTRGQQVTLSCSPISGHRSVSWYQQTPGQGLQFLFEYFSETQRNKGNFPGRFSGRQFSNSRSEMNVSTLELGDSALYLCASSLWTDSYEQYFGPGTRLTVT.

The chain recombines TRBV5-1 with TRBJ2-7; no reliable D call. Trimming cost V 4 bases and J 6 bases, with 14 bases left between them. CDR1 is SGHRS, CDR2 YFSETQ, per germline. This CDR3 has 13 residues. The CDR3 loop reads CASSEEGSGEQYF. The CDR3 DNA is TGCGCCAGCAGCGAAGAAGGGTCGGGCGAGCAGTACTTC.

The genes are TRBV18 and TRBJ2-5, with D hard to call. The CDR3 covers 12 residues. Germline V gene sequence: CDR1 KGHSH, CDR2 LQKENI. V lost 0 bases and J 7 bases, leaving 6 bases between the germline ends. The CDR3 sequence: CASSPPSGTQYF. The CDR3 bases are TGTGCCAGCTCACCACCTTCAGGGACCCAGTACTTC.

The chain is built from TRBV20-1 and TRBJ2-5; 7 bases match TRBD2. The ends lost 3 bases at V and 9 bases at J; junction bases unmatched: 4. The CDR3 consists of 11 residues. The V gene's germline CDR1 is DFQATT and CDR2 SNEGSKA (reference sequence). For the CDR3, the DNA is TGCAGTGCTAGGGGGGGGGGTGCCCAGTACTTC. Translation: CSARGGGAQYF.

Many counts were recorded for this clonotype. The genes are TRBV7-2 and TRBJ2-3; no definite D call. CDR3 size: 14 residues. CDR1 is SGHTA and CDR2 is FQGNSA in the germline V gene. Trimming pared 5 bases from V and 4 bases from J, leaving 13 bases between. This CDR3 is CASSLQTGPDTQYF. The CDR3 DNA sequence: TGTGCCAGCAGCCTACAGACTGGCCCAGATACGCAGTATTTT.

The chain uses TRBV18 and TRBJ2-1; 9 nucleotides align to TRBD2. Germline CDR1 KGHSH, CDR2 LQKENI. This CDR3 contains 13 residues. V shed 6 bases and J 10 bases; nucleotides not matched to a gene: 7. This chain's CDR3 is CASSGASGDEQFF. The CDR3 nucleotides are TGTGCCAGCTCGGGCGCTAGCGGGGACGAGCAGTTCTTC.

This chain links TRBV6-2 or TRBV6-3 with TRBJ2-1, with 14 bases fitting TRBD2. The V and J ends lost 7 bases and 7 bases, in that order; junction bases with no gene match: 6. Germline V gene sequence: CDR1 MNHEY, CDR2 SVGEGT. The CDR3 is 15 amino acids. The CDR3 reads CASNRLAGGRNEQFF. The CDR3 nucleotides are TGTGCCAGCAACAGACTAGCGGGGGGGAGGAATGAGCAGTTCTTC.

The sample holds many counts of this clonotype. The gene calls are TRBV4-3 and TRBJ2-3; the D is unclear. V dropped 0 bases and J dropped 6 bases, with 10 bases sitting between them. Germline loops: CDR1 LGHNA, CDR2 YSLEER. The CDR3 contains 14 residues. In nucleotides, the CDR3 is TGCGCCAGCAGCCAAGAGTGGGTTGGGGATACGCAGTATTTT. It specifies CASSQEWVGDTQYF.

This chain joins TRBV6-5 and TRBJ1-1, with D perhaps matching TRBD1 (6 bases). Per the germline V gene, CDR1 is MNHEY and CDR2 is SVGAGI. Between the trimmed V and J ends, which lost 5 bases and 5 bases, there was a span of 9 bases. This CDR3 comprises 12 residues. In nucleotides, the CDR3 is TGTGCCAGCAGTAAGGACAGAACTGAAGCTTTCTTT. This translates into CASSKDRTEAFF.

This chain connects TRBV20-1 to TRBJ1-2, with unresolved D. In germline, CDR1 is DFQATT, CDR2 SNEGSKA (reference sequence). This CDR3 spans 12 amino acids. Trimming shortened V by 4 bases and J by 1 base, and 7 bases separated the two germline ends. Here the CDR3 reads CSANGVNYGYTF. The CDR3 coding sequence is TGCAGTGCTAACGGGGTTAACTATGGCTACACCTTC.

The chain carries TRBV27 and TRBJ2-3, with D unclear. Trimming took off 3 bases at V and 5 bases at J, with 9 bases between the two ends. CDR1 and CDR2 from the germline V gene are MNHEY and SMNVEV (reference sequence). CDR3 length: 13 residues. The CDR3 protein is CASSFADRDTQYF. CDR3 nucleotides: TGTGCCAGCAGTTTCGCGGATAGAGATACGCAGTATTTT.

This clonotype occurred a few times. The V call is TRBV12-3 or TRBV12-4, the J call TRBJ2-2; 10 bases fit TRBD2. V lost 7 bases, J lost 4 bases, and 3 bases stayed unmatched. The CDR3 is 14 amino acids. CDR3 DNA sequence: TGTGCCAGCAAAAGCGGGGGGGCCACCGGGGAGCTGTTTTTT. Translating gives CASKSGGATGELFF.